This paragraph covers one T cell receptor (beta chain) sequence. Its antigen is unidentified. The record originates from a study of beta chain features in type 1 diabetes. Regarding the study as a whole: Researchers report that Type 1 diabetes patients had moderately but significantly shorter TCRB CDR3s across all four CD4+ subsets.

CDR3 length: 13 residues. Germline V lookup: CDR1 MDHEN, CDR2 SYDVKM. Trimming stripped 5 bases from V and 3 bases from J, with 10 bases between. Of the isolated RNA, all was reverse transcribed, and so the sequenced material was expressed TCRB transcripts. The repertoire was sequenced with immunoSEQ multiplex PCR; TCRdb's copy has only in-frame clones and lacks some. The table lists approximately 330,000 clones, roughly 9.6% of them singletons. This clonotype was obtained from a woman aged 25 to 39 in good health. The V call is TRBV28, the J call TRBJ2-5; D is uncertain. Sequenced material: naive CD4+ T cells from blood. DNA of the CDR3: TGTGCCAGCAGTGAGAGGAGAAAAGAGACCCAGTACTTC. Protein product: CASSERRKETQYF. The entire variable domain, with the rest obtained from reference TRBV28 and TRBJ2-5, is as follows: DVKVTQSSRYLVKRTGEKVFLECVQDMDHENMFWYRQDPGLGLRLIYFSYDVKMKEKGDIPEGYSVSREKKERFSLILESASTNQTSMYLCASSERRKETQYFGPGTRLLVL.